Here is one TCR beta chain with its context. The antigen remains unidentified. The data originate from a study of a mutant IDH1 vaccine in newly diagnosed glioma. Clones were sequenced by immunoSEQ multiplex PCR, and TCRdb holds only the in-frame ones, with some missing. The sample contains 110,000 or so clones, 90% of which appear only once. Trimming left V 7 bases short and J 7 bases short, with 8 bases between. The CDR3 sequence is 10 residues long. Germline CDR1 reads SQVTM; CDR2 reads ANQGSEA. The time point here: week 11, during vaccination. A 20-mer mutant IDH1 peptide at 300 ug was injected subcutaneously with topical imiquimod.

This receptor was obtained from a woman between 50 and 59 years old with glioma. Source: PBMCs, taken from a glioma patient whose treatment included an IDH1 peptide vaccine. The V call is TRBV29-1, the J call TRBJ2-1; D call uncertain. CDR3 residues: CSAFSNEQFF. The CDR3 nucleotides read TGCAGCGCCTTCTCAAATGAGCAGTTCTTC.